The 10 T cell receptor beta chains in this list originate from one sample, sequenced in a study of cytomegalovirus exposure and HLA in healthy donors. In the PCR, 60 Vbeta and 13 Jbeta primers were used. Here immunoSEQ multiplex PCR was the method, and the copy in TCRdb shows in-frame clones only, minus some. The table records 250,000 to 350,000 clones, 85% to 90% of them present only once. Sequencing was performed on PBMCs. These receptor sequences come from a woman between 18 and 29 years old in good health and CMV-seronegative.

CDR3: CASTDRELGNQPQHF. Written as DNA, the CDR3 is TGTGCCAGTACCGACAGGGAGCTTGGCAATCAGCCCCAGCATTTT. The chain combines TRBV19 with TRBJ1-5; 7 nucleotides match TRBD1. The germline V gene encodes CDR1 LNHDA and CDR2 SQIVND (reference sequence). The CDR3 has 15 amino acids. V shed 7 bases and J 2 bases; nucleotides not matched to a gene: 8.

This sequence joins TRBV10-3 and TRBJ2-7; 9 bases are shared with TRBD1. Germline V lookup: CDR1 ENHRY, CDR2 SYGVKD. This CDR3 contains 16 residues. With V trimmed by 3 bases and J by 3 bases, 9 bases remained unmatched. The CDR3 DNA is TGTGCCATCAGTGACCCTCGGACAGGGGAGAACTACGAGCAGTACTTC. This sequence encodes CAISDPRTGENYEQYF.

This chain uses TRBV11-3 with TRBJ2-1; 8 nucleotides match TRBD2. V gave up 3 bases and J gave up 4 bases; unmatched junction bases: 5. The germline CDR1 and CDR2 sequences are SGHNT and YENEEA. There are 15 residues in the CDR3. CDR3: CASSFSGGAYNEQFF. CDR3 sequence (DNA): TGTGCCAGCAGCTTCTCGGGGGGGGCATACAATGAGCAGTTCTTC.

This rearrangement joins TRBV27 to TRBJ1-3; D remains ambiguous. CDR3 length equals 15 residues. V lost 6 bases to trimming and J lost 0 bases, with 12 bases between them. The germline V gene encodes CDR1 MNHEY and CDR2 SMNVEV (reference sequence). The CDR3 is CASRGRPFSGNTIYF. CDR3 in DNA: TGTGCCAGCAGGGGGAGACCATTCTCTGGAAACACCATATATTTT.

CDR3 loop: CASSPLAGSYNEQFF. As DNA, the CDR3 is TGTGCCAGCAGCCCGTTAGCGGGGTCCTACAATGAGCAGTTCTTC. J is TRBJ2-1 and V is TRBV11-2, with 8 bases that match TRBD2. The CDR3 has 15 residues. Trimming at V came to 5 bases and at J to 1 base, leaving 4 bases not matched to a gene. Germline V gene lookup returns CDR1 SGHAT and CDR2 FQNNGV.

The chain recombines TRBV29-1 with TRBJ1-3; D not certain. This CDR3 has 17 amino acids. Trimming shortened V by 6 bases and J by 1 base, and 22 bases separated the two germline ends. Germline CDR1 reads SQVTM; CDR2 reads ANQGSEA. CDR3 protein: CSVPLWPSPISGNTIYF. The CDR3 DNA reads as TGCAGCGTACCCTTATGGCCTTCCCCCATTTCTGGAAACACCATATATTTT.

The chain joins TRBV23-1 to TRBJ1-2; D not resolved. TRBV23-1 is annotated as an ORF whose role is uncertain. The CDR3 has 17 residues. V was pared by 4 bases and J by 2 bases, with 20 bases between. This chain's CDR3 is CASSRHRGHPGNYGYTF. CDR3 coding DNA: TGCGCCAGCAGTCGGCACCGGGGTCATCCGGGGAACTATGGCTACACCTTC.

The chain has TRBV25-1 and TRBJ2-4; 8 bases are a match to TRBD1. The length of the CDR3 is 15 residues. The germline V gene encodes CDR1 MGHDK and CDR2 SYGVNS. The V gene end was trimmed by 6 bases and the J gene end by 6 bases; junction bases not matched to a gene: 10. In DNA, the CDR3 is TGTGCCAGCAGACCGAATCAGGGGGCCGGAAACATTCAGTACTTC. Translation: CASRPNQGAGNIQYF.

The chain employs TRBV10-2 and TRBJ2-7; no reliable D call. The germline V gene encodes CDR1 WSHSY and CDR2 SAAADI. The CDR3 has 11 residues. V lost 6 bases and J lost 3, with 6 bases in between. As DNA, the CDR3 is TGCGCCAGCAGCTCGGGCTACGAGCAGTACTTC. Translation: CASSSGYEQYF.

In the case of this clone: Other DNA sequences from this sample encode an identical CDR3 as well. The CDR3 region has the DNA TGTGCCAGCAGCCTACCGAGCTCCTATAATTCACCCCTCCACTTT. It codes for CASSLPSSYNSPLHF. The J gene is TRBJ1-6, the V gene TRBV7-9; D is undetermined. V lost 5 bases to trimming and J lost 0 bases, with 8 bases between them. In germline, CDR1 is SEHNR, CDR2 FQNEAQ (reference sequence). The CDR3 contains 15 residues.